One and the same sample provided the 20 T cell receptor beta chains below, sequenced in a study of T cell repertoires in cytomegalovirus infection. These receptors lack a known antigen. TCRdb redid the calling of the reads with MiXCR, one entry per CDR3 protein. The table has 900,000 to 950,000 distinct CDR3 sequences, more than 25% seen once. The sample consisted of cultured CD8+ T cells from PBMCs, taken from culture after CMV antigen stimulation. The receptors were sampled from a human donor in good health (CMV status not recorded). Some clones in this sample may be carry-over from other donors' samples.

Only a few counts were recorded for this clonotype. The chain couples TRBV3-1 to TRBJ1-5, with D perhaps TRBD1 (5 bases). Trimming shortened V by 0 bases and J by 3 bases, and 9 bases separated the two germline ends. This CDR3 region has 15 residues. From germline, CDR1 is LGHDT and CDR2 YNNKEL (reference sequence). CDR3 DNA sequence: TGTGCCAGCAGCCAAGATCCGGGGGACAATCAGCCCCAGCATTTT. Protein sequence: CASSQDPGDNQPQHF.

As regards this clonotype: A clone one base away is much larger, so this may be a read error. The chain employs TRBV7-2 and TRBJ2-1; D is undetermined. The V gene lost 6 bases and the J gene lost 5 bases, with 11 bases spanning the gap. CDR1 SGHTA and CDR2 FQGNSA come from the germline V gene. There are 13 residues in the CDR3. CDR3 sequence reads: CASSEGSHNEQFF. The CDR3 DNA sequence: TGTGCCAGCAGTGAAGGGTCGCACAATGAGCAGTTCTTC.

Here the CDR3 reads CATGTAYNEQFF. The CDR3 nucleotides read TGTGCCACCGGGACAGCCTACAATGAGCAGTTCTTC. The V gene is TRBV24-1, the J gene TRBJ2-1; 7 nucleotides match TRBD1. Looked up from germline, CDR1 is KGHDR and CDR2 is SFDVKD. The CDR3 has 12 residues. Unmatched junction bases numbered 0, after V lost 9 bases and J lost 2 bases.

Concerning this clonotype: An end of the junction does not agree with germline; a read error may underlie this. As DNA, the CDR3 is TGTGCTAGCAGCTCCTCACCCCGAAAGTCGAACACCGGGGAGCTGTTTTTT. Protein: CASSSSPRKSNTGELFF. V is TRBV7-7 and J is TRBJ2-2, with no clear D. The CDR3 contains 17 residues. Per germline, CDR1 SSHAT and CDR2 FNYEAQ (reference sequence).

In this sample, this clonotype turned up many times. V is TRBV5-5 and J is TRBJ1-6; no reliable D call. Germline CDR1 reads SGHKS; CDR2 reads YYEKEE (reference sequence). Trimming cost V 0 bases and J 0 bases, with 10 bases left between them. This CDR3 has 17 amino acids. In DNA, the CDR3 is TGTGCCAGCAGCTTGGAATTCCGGAGCTCCTATAATTCACCCCTCCACTTT. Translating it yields CASSLEFRSSYNSPLHF.

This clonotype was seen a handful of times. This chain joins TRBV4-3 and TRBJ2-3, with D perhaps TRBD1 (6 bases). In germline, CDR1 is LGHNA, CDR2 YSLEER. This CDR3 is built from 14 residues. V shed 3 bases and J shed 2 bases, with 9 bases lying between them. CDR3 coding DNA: TGCGCCAGCAGCCATCCAGGGGTCACAGATACGCAGTATTTT. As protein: CASSHPGVTDTQYF.

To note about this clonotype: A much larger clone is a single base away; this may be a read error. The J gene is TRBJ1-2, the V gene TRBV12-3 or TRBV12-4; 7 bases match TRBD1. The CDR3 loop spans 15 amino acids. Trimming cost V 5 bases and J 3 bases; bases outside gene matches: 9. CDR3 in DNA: TGTGCCAGCAGTACAACTTACAGGGGTGACTATGGCTACACCTTC. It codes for CASSTTYRGDYGYTF.

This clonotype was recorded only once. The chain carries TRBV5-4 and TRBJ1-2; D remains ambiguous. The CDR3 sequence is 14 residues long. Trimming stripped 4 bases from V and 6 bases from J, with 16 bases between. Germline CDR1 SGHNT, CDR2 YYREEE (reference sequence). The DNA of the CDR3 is TGTGCCAGCAGCCTGGGAGAGGAGGTGAATGGCTACACCTTC. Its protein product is CASSLGEEVNGYTF.

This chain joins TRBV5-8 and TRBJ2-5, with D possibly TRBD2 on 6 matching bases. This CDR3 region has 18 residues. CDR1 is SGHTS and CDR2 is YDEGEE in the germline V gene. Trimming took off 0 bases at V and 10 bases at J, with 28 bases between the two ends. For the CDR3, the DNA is TGTGCCAGCAGCTTGGCTCTAGCGTCCTCCTATTCTAAGAGAGACCAGTACTTC. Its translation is CASSLALASSYSKRDQYF.

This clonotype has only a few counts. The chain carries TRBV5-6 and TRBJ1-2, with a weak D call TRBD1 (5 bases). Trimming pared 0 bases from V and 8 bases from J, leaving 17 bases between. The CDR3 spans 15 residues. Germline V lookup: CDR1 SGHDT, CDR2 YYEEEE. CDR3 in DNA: TGTGCCAGCAGCTTGGGAGGGGCGCGGATCATAGGCTACACCTTC. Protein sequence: CASSLGGARIIGYTF.

The CDR3 sequence: CASSGPPDRASGNTIYF. The CDR3 coding sequence is TGTGCCAGCAGTGGTCCCCCGGACAGGGCCTCTGGAAACACCATATATTTT. V usage is TRBV2 and J usage is TRBJ1-3; 8 bases match TRBD1. Germline V lookup: CDR1 SNHLY, CDR2 FYNNEI. The V and J ends lost 4 bases and 0 bases, in that order; junction bases with no gene match: 8. The length of the CDR3 is 17 residues.

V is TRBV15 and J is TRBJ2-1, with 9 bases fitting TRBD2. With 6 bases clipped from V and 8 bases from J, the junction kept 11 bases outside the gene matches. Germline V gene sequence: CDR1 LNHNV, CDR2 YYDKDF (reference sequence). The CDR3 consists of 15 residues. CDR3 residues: CATRPGLASLDEQFF. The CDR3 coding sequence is TGTGCCACCAGACCGGGACTAGCCTCCCTCGATGAGCAGTTCTTC.

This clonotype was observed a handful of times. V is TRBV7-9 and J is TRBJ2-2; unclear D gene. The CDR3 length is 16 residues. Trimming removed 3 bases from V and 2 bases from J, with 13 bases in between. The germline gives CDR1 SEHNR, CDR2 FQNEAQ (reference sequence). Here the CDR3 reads CASSFGQTFNTGELFF. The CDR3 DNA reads TGTGCCAGCAGCTTCGGTCAGACATTTAACACCGGGGAGCTGTTTTTT.

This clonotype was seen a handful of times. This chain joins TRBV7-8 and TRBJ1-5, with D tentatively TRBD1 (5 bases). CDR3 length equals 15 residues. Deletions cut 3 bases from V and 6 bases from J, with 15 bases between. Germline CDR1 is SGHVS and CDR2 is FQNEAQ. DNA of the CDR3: TGTGCCAGCAGCTTCTCCAAGGGGTTTATTCAGCCCCAGCATTTT. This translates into CASSFSKGFIQPQHF.

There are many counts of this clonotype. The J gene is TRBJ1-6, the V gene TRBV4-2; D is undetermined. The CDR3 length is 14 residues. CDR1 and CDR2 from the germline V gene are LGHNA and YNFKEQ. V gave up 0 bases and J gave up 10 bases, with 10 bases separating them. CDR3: CASSQDLIESPLHF. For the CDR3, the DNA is TGTGCCAGCAGCCAAGACCTAATAGAGTCACCCCTCCACTTT.

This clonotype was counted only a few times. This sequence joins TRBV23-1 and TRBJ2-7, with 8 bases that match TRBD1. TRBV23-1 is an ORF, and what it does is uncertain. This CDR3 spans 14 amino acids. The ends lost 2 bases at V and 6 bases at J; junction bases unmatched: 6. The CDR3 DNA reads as TGCGCCAGCAGTCAAATCGTCAGGGGGCTCGAGCAGTACTTC. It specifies CASSQIVRGLEQYF.

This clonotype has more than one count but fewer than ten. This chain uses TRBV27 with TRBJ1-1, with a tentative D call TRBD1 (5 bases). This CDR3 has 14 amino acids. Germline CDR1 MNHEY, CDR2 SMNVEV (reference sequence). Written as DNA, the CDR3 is TGTGGGGTGAGGAGCGGGGGGTATGGCACTGAAGCTTTCTTT. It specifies CGVRSGGYGTEAFF.

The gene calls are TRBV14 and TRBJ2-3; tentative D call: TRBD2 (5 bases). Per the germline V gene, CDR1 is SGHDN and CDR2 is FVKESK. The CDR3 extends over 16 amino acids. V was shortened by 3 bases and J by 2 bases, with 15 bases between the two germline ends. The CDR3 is CASSQILASFTDTQYF. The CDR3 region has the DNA TGTGCCAGCAGCCAGATCCTAGCCTCCTTCACAGATACGCAGTATTTT.

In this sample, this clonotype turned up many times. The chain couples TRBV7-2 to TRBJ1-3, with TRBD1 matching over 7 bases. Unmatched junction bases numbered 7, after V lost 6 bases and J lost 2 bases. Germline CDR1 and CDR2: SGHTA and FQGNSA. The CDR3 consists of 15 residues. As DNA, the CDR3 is TGTGCCAGCAGATGGAGGGACAGAGCTGGAAACACCATATATTTT. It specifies CASRWRDRAGNTIYF.

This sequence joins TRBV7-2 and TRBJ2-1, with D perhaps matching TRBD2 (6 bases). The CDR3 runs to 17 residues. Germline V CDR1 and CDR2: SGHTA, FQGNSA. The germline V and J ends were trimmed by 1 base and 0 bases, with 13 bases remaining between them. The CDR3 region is CASSLGRGRSSYNEQFF. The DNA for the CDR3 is TGTGCCAGCAGCTTAGGGCGGGGACGGAGCTCCTACAATGAGCAGTTCTTC.